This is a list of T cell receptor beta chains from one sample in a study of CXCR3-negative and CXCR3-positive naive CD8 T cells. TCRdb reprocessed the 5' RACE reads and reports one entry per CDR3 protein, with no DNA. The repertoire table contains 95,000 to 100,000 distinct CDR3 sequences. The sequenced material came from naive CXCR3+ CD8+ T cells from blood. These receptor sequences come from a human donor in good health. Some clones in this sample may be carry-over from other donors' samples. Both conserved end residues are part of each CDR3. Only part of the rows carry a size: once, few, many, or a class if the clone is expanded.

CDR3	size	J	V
CASSSSQGAFVRADPYGYTF	NA	TRBJ1-2	TRBV7-3
CASSLQGINSPLHF	NA	TRBJ1-6	TRBV7-6
CASSLASGGNEQFF	NA	TRBJ2-1	TRBV5-1
CASSSGGPDTEAFF	NA	TRBJ1-1	TRBV12-3/TRBV12-4
CAISEDSGGPLQETQYF	NA	TRBJ2-5	TRBV10-3
CASSSKRGVSGEKLFF	NA	TRBJ1-4	TRBV7-6
CSARDLAWLAGGTPTDTQYF	NA	TRBJ2-3	TRBV20-1
CSVRATGGDEQFF	NA	TRBJ2-1	TRBV29-1
CSVWFGISPPYEQYF	NA	TRBJ2-7	TRBV29-1
CASSQGITIQETQYF	NA	TRBJ2-5	TRBV6-5
CASSLFGGYEQYF	NA	TRBJ2-7	TRBV28
CASSPLLLAGPYNEQFF	NA	TRBJ2-1	TRBV2
CASSRPEKQQYF	NA	TRBJ2-7	TRBV7-7
CASSPEDEQFF	NA	TRBJ2-1	TRBV18
CASSSILGTPLYSGSSYNEQFF	NA	TRBJ2-1	TRBV5-4
CASSPHPGEQFF	NA	TRBJ2-1	TRBV12-3/TRBV12-4
CASSYWGSNTEAFF	NA	TRBJ1-1	TRBV6-6
CATSEVGTENTGDLFF	NA	TRBJ2-2	TRBV24-1
CASSLLTHYEQYF	NA	TRBJ2-7	TRBV6-2/TRBV6-3
CASSLAGSYNEQFF	medium-sized	TRBJ2-1	TRBV11-3
CASSKISTDTQYF	NA	TRBJ2-3	TRBV21-1
CASITSGGHEQFF	NA	TRBJ2-1	TRBV7-9
CASSSRDTEAFF	NA	TRBJ1-1	TRBV7-9
CASRARPARTFEQYF	NA	TRBJ2-7	TRBV2
CASSSVLGVGNEQFF	NA	TRBJ2-1	TRBV7-3